What follows is one TCR beta chain and its context. The PCR made use of 60 Vbeta and 13 Jbeta primers. Sequencing was performed with immunoSEQ multiplex PCR; in TCRdb, only in-frame clones are kept and a portion is missing. In the table there are around 110,000 clones, 71% of which are singletons. CDR3 length: 15 amino acids. Germline CDR1 MDHEN, CDR2 SYDVKM. V was clipped by 6 bases and J by 6 bases, with 17 bases between them. The sample belongs to a study of cytomegalovirus exposure and HLA in healthy donors. For the study at large: When over 300 donors were genotyped, 80% to 90% of them were found to fall in the Caucasian-associated ancestry cluster.

The chain has TRBV28 and TRBJ2-2; D gene uncertain. The sequenced sample consisted of PBMCs. The clonotype comes from a female donor in good health and CMV-seronegative. The CDR3 nucleotides are TGTGCCAGCAGCCTACAAAATGGAGCCCCCGGGGAGCTGTTTTTT. It specifies CASSLQNGAPGELFF.